These 13 T cell receptor beta chains were all obtained from the same sample, sequenced in a study of T-cell memory formation after mild COVID-19. TCRdb recomputed calls from the 5' RACE reads with MiXCR, one row per CDR3 protein. The data show 70,000 to 100,000 distinct CDR3 sequences, roughly 16% seen once. What was sequenced was PBMCs or a T cell subset sorted from them (not recorded which). The receptors come from a man between 18 and 35 years old who had mild COVID-19 (a few samples of this study predate the infection). Cell type and time point are not known.

The V and J genes are TRBV6-5 and TRBJ1-5, with no clear D. The length of the CDR3 is 15 residues. CDR1 MNHEY and CDR2 SVGAGI come from the germline V gene. V lost 8 bases, J lost 3 bases, and 17 bases lay in between. The CDR3 bases are TGTGCCAGCTCCATTTGGGAGGGATCCAATCAGCCCCAGCATTTT. Protein product: CASSIWEGSNQPQHF.

This rearrangement joins TRBV16 to TRBJ1-3; 7 bases align to TRBD1. The CDR3 consists of 15 residues. Germline V CDR1 and CDR2: KGHSY, FQNENV. V shed 8 bases and J 5 bases; nucleotides not matched to a gene: 12. The CDR3 nucleotides read TGTGCCAGCTCTTTCGCCGACAGGGACCGAAACACCATATATTTT. Amino acids: CASSFADRDRNTIYF.

The chain employs TRBV6-2 or TRBV6-3 and TRBJ2-7; D call uncertain. CDR1 is MNHEY, CDR2 SVGEGT, per germline. This CDR3 region has 15 residues. The V gene lost 0 bases and the J gene lost 6 bases, with 15 bases spanning the gap. The CDR3 DNA reads TGTGCCAGCAGTTACTCCCGGACCCCTCTAAGCGAGCAGTACTTC. Translated: CASSYSRTPLSEQYF.

CDR3 DNA sequence: TGTGCCAGCAGCTTAGGTCAAGGGGACACAGATACGCAGTATTTT. Translation gives CASSLGQGDTDTQYF. The chain couples TRBV7-9 to TRBJ2-3; tentative D call: TRBD1 (5 bases). The CDR3 is 15 amino acids. The germline gives CDR1 SEHNR, CDR2 FQNEAQ (reference sequence). The V and J ends lost 1 base and 2 bases respectively, with 10 bases between them. Full variable domain (remainder filled in from reference TRBV7-9 and TRBJ2-3): DTGVSQNPRHKITKRGQNVTFRCDPISEHNRLYWYRQTLGQGPEFLTYFQNEAQLEKSRLLSDRFSAERPKGSFSTLEIQRTEQGDSAMYLCASSLGQGDTDTQYFGPGTRLTVL.

Remarks on this clonotype: One junction end disagrees with the germline gene, perhaps due to a read error. The chain joins TRBV27 to TRBJ1-5; D not certain. The CDR3 runs 14 residues. Germline CDR1 and CDR2: MNHEY and SMNVEV (reference sequence). The CDR3 here is CAGRWMAAGQPQHF. Here the CDR3 DNA reads TGTGCCGGCAGATGGATGGCGGCCGGTCAGCCCCAGCATTTT.

The J gene is TRBJ2-7, the V gene TRBV7-2; tentatively, D is TRBD2 (6 bases). Trimming shortened V by 6 bases and J by 3 bases, and 18 bases separated the two germline ends. Germline-derived CDR1 and CDR2 are SGHTA and FQGNSA. The CDR3 is 15 amino acids. This chain's CDR3 is CASRYLPGTGYEQYF. In DNA, the CDR3 is TGTGCCAGCAGGTACCTACCCGGGACTGGCTACGAGCAGTACTTC.

A few counts support this clonotype. The chain links TRBV12-3 or TRBV12-4 to TRBJ2-3, with D perhaps matching TRBD1 (5 bases). Trimming cost V 3 bases and J 7 bases, with 14 bases left between them. This CDR3 contains 14 residues. The CDR3 DNA is TGTGCCAGCAGTTTCCTTACTTCAGGGAATACGCAGTATTTT. It codes for CASSFLTSGNTQYF.

This clonotype was observed a handful of times. DNA for the CDR3: TGCGCCAGCAGCTTGCAAGGGAGCGGGTACGAGCAGTACTTC. It codes for CASSLQGSGYEQYF. The chain has TRBV5-1 and TRBJ2-7; D might be TRBD2 (6 bases). This CDR3 contains 14 residues. Germline loops: CDR1 SGHRS, CDR2 YFSETQ. V lost 1 base and J 4 bases, leaving 12 bases between the germline ends.

This clonotype appeared many times. The V gene is TRBV15, the J gene TRBJ1-4; possibly TRBD1 for D (5 bases). Per the germline V gene, CDR1 is LNHNV and CDR2 is YYDKDF (reference sequence). The CDR3 contains 19 residues. V lost 0 bases to trimming and J lost 8 bases, with 25 bases between them. The CDR3 spells CATSRDPPETGTEIEKLFF. CDR3 DNA: TGTGCCACCAGCAGAGATCCCCCGGAAACCGGGACGGAGATAGAAAAACTGTTTTTT.

This clonotype showed up many times. The gene calls are TRBV11-1 and TRBJ2-7, with no clear D. The V gene lost 5 bases and the J gene lost 0 bases, with 14 bases spanning the gap. Per germline, CDR1 SGHAT and CDR2 FQDESV (reference sequence). This CDR3 has 15 amino acids. In DNA, the CDR3 is TGTGCCAGCAGCCAACCCGTGAGATTCTCCTACGAGCAGTACTTC. Translation gives CASSQPVRFSYEQYF.

The V gene is TRBV11-2, the J gene TRBJ1-6; D perhaps matches TRBD1 (5 bases). Germline loops: CDR1 SGHAT, CDR2 FQNNGV. V lost 5 bases and J 9 bases, leaving 14 bases between the germline ends. This CDR3 has 14 residues. The CDR3 is CASSPKGTGSPLHF. As DNA, the CDR3 is TGTGCCAGCAGCCCGAAAGGAACAGGTTCACCCCTCCACTTT.

The rearrangement joins TRBV20-1 to TRBJ2-7; D gene unclear. This CDR3 is 12 amino acids long. V was trimmed by 3 bases and J by 0 bases, leaving 6 bases between them. Germline CDR1 reads DFQATT; CDR2 reads SNEGSKA (reference sequence). DNA of the CDR3: TGCAGTGCTAGTTATAACTCCTACGAGCAGTACTTC. Amino acids: CSASYNSYEQYF.

V is TRBV7-3 and J is TRBJ2-3, with 13 bases aligning to TRBD2. J gave up 1 base and V 5 bases, and 3 bases lay outside the gene matches. Germline loops: CDR1 SGHTA, CDR2 FQGTGA. CDR3 length: 16 residues. In DNA, the CDR3 is TGTGCCAGCAGCCCCGGGACTAGCGGGGGCACAGATACGCAGTATTTT. Protein: CASSPGTSGGTDTQYF.